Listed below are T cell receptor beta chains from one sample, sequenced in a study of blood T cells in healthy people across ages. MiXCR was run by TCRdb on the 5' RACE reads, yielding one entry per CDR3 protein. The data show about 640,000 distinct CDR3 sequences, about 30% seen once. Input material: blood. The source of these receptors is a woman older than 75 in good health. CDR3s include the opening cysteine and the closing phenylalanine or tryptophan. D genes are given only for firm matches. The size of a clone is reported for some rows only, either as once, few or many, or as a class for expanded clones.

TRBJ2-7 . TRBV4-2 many TGTGCCAGCAGCCAAGACCCGACAGTTTACGAGCAGTACTTC CASSQDPTVYEQYF
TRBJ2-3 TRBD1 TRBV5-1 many TGCGCCAGCAGCTTGGGAGACAGGGGCCTTCGGTGGACAGATACGCAGTATTTT CASSLGDRGLRWTDTQYF
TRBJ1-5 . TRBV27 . TGTGCCAGCAGTTTAGGAGACACCCGCGATCAGCCCCAGCATTTT CASSLGDTRDQPQHF
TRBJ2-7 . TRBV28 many TGTGCCAGCAGCGCCCCGGGACGGCTGTCCTACGAGCAGTACTTC CASSAPGRLSYEQYF
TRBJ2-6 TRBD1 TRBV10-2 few TGCGCCAGCAGAACACCGGAAGGGGGCAGGAATGGGGCCAACGTCCTGACTTTC CASRTPEGGRNGANVLTF
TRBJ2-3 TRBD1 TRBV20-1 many TGCAGTGCTAGAGATTCTGGGACAGGGGTTGGTACGCAGTATTTT CSARDSGTGVGTQYF
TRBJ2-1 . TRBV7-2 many TGTGCCAGCAGCCCACCGGGACTTATCTACAATGAGCAGTTCTTC CASSPPGLIYNEQFF
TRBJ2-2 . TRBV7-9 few TGTGCCAGCAGCTTAGAGGCAGAGGGCGGGGAGCTGTTTTTT CASSLEAEGGELFF
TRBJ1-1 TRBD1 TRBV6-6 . TGTGCCAGCAGTCTACAGGGGAGGGAGACTGAAGCTTTCTTT CASSLQGRETEAFF
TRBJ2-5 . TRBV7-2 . TGTGCCAGCAGCTTAGCCAGAGAACAGGGACAAGAGACCCAGTACTTC CASSLAREQGQETQYF
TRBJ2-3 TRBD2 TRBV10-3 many TGTGCCATCAGATCCGGGACTAGGGCCTCGGATACGCAGTATTTT CAIRSGTRASDTQYF
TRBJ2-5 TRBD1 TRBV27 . TGTGCCAGCAGTCCCAGGACAGGGAACGTGAAGACCCAGTACTTC CASSPRTGNVKTQYF
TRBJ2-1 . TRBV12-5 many TGTGCTAGTGGTCCCGGTGTGCCCGGGTACAATGAGCAGTTCTTC CASGPGVPGYNEQFF
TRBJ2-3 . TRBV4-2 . TGTGCCAGCAGCCATACAAACCTGGGAGGATCTAGCACAGATACGCAGTATTTT CASSHTNLGGSSTDTQYF
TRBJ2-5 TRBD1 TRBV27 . TGTGCCAGCAGTTCGCCCGTTGACAGGGGGGCCCCCCAAGAGACCCAGTACTTC CASSSPVDRGAPQETQYF
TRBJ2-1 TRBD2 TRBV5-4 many TGTGCCATAACCCCTAGCGGGGCGAATGAGCAGTTCTTC CAITPSGANEQFF
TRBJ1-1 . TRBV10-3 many TGTGCCATCAGCTGGGGGGGGAACACTGAAGCTTTCTTT CAISWGGNTEAFF
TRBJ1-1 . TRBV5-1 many TGCGCCAGCAGGATTGATGGACTCGGGTCGAACACTGAAGCTTTCTTT CASRIDGLGSNTEAFF